This paragraph reports one T cell receptor (beta chain). As yet, its antigen is unknown. The data were produced by immunoSEQ multiplex PCR, yet TCRdb's version contains in-frame clones alone and is incomplete. In the table there are 140,000 to 150,000 clones, 80% to 90% of which are singletons. This entry belongs to a study of T cell responses to AZD1222 COVID-19 vaccine. Study-wide results and caveats: Spike-specific TCR breadth and depth went up after people got two AZD1222 doses.

The CDR3 totals 19 residues. Germline lookup yields CDR1 SGHAT and CDR2 FQNNGV. J lost 1 base, V lost 1 base, and 15 bases had no gene match. Sequences were derived from peripheral blood, sampled on day 0 of AZD1222 vaccination. This TCR came from an adult in good health. The V and J genes are TRBV11-2 and TRBJ1-2; 7 bases agree with TRBD1. CDR3 region: CASSLGDGTAHRDNYGYTF. CDR3 bases: TGTGCCAGCAGCTTAGGAGACGGGACAGCCCACAGAGATAACTATGGCTACACCTTC.